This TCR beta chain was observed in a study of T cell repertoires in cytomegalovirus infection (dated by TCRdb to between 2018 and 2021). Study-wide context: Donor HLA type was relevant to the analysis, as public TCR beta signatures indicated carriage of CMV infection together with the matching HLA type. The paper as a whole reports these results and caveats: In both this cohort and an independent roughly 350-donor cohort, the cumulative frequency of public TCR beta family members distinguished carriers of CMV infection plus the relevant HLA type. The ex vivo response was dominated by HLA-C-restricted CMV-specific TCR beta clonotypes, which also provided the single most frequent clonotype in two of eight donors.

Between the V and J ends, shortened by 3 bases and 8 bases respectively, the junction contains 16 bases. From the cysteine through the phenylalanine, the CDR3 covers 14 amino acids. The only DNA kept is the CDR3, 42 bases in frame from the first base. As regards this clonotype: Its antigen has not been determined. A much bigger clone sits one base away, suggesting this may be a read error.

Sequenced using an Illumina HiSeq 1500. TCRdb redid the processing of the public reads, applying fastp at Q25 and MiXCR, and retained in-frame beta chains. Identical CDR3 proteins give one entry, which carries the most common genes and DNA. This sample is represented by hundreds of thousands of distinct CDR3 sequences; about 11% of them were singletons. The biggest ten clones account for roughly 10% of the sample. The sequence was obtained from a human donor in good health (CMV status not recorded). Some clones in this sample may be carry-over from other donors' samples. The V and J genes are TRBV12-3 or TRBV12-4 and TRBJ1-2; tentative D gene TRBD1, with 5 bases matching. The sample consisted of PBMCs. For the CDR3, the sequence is CASSFGGAFDGYTF. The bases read TGTGCCAGCAGTTTTGGAGGGGCCTTCGACGGCTACACCTTC.